A selection of T cell receptor beta chains follows, all from one sample in a study of type 1 regulatory T cells. The antigens of these receptors remain unknown. A single record per CDR3 protein comes from TCRdb applying MiXCR to the reads. The sample has tens of thousands of distinct CDR3 sequences, just under 50% seen once; the top ten hold less than 2.5%. Sequencing used cultured non-Tr1 T cells, either the whole culture or a sorted T cell fraction (not recorded which). These receptors were taken from a human donor in good health. The CDR3 runs from the conserved cysteine through the conserved F or W. A D gene is named only where the DNA matches it firmly. Clone size is shown for a subset of rows, as once, few, many or a class of expanded clone.

v_gene,j_gene,d_gene,abundance,CDR3nt,CDR3aa
TRBV19,TRBJ1-4,TRBD1,few,TGTGCCAGTATGGGACAGGGTCATGAAAAACTGTTTTTT,CASMGQGHEKLFF
TRBV2,TRBJ1-5,TRBD1,-,TGTGCCAGCAGTTCAGGGGGCCCGGGTCAGCCCCAGCATTTT,CASSSGGPGQPQHF
TRBV24-1,TRBJ2-1,TRBD2,few,TGTGCCACCAGTGACTTTAGCGGGGGGGCCTACAATGAGCAGTTCTTC,CATSDFSGGAYNEQFF
TRBV19,TRBJ2-2,TRBD1,-,TGTGCCAGTAGTTCACAGGGGACAGGGTCGGCCGGGGAGCTGTTTTTT,CASSSQGTGSAGELFF
TRBV6-2/TRBV6-3,TRBJ2-2,TRBD2,-,TGTGCCAGCCAACTAGCGGGGCACACCGGGGAGCTGTTTTTT,CASQLAGHTGELFF
TRBV20-1,TRBJ1-1,-,-,TGCAGTGCTCCTCAGAACACTGAAGCTTTCTTT,CSAPQNTEAFF
TRBV5-3,TRBJ1-1,TRBD1,-,TGTGCCAGAAGCAGTCTCGACCCCAGGGGGACTGAAGCTTTCTTT,CARSSLDPRGTEAFF
TRBV5-1,TRBJ1-1,TRBD1,-,TGCGCCAGCAGCTTTGGGACAGGGCTGAACACTGAAGCTTTCTTT,CASSFGTGLNTEAFF
TRBV9,TRBJ2-7,TRBD2,-,TGTGCCAGCAGCAAGACTAGCGGGGATACCTACGAGCAGTACTTC,CASSKTSGDTYEQYF
TRBV18,TRBJ2-1,-,-,TGTGCCAGCTCAAGGGGACTGAACAATGAGCAGTTCTTC,CASSRGLNNEQFF
TRBV20-1,TRBJ1-2,TRBD1,-,TGCAGTGCTAGGGACAGGGCTAACTATGGCTACACCTTC,CSARDRANYGYTF
TRBV6-2/TRBV6-3,TRBJ1-1,TRBD1,few,TGTGCCAGCAGTTGGGACAGGGGTACCTTCTCCAGATTTAACACTGAAGCTTTCTTT,CASSWDRGTFSRFNTEAFF
TRBV18,TRBJ1-1,-,-,TGTGCCAGCTCACCACCTAACAAGGCAGGGACGAACACTGAAGCTTTCTTT,CASSPPNKAGTNTEAFF
TRBV2,TRBJ1-5,-,few,TGTGCCAGCAGTGAACAGACTTATAGCAATCAGCCCCAGCATTTT,CASSEQTYSNQPQHF
TRBV5-5,TRBJ2-2,-,-,TGTGCCAGCAGCCAAGCCCCCGGGGAGCTGTTTTTT,CASSQAPGELFF
TRBV7-6,TRBJ1-1,TRBD1,-,TGTGCCAGCAGCTTAGGGGGTCGACAGGGGAGGTACACTGAAGCTTTCTTT,CASSLGGRQGRYTEAFF
TRBV12-3/TRBV12-4,TRBJ1-1,TRBD1,-,TGTGCCAGCAGTTTACAGGGGGCGGGACGGGGCATGAACACTGAAGCTTTCTTT,CASSLQGAGRGMNTEAFF
TRBV2,TRBJ2-2,-,few,TGTGCCAGCAGTGAAGCGGGGTCTTACACCGGGGAGCTGTTTTTT,CASSEAGSYTGELFF
TRBV30,TRBJ2-2,-,-,TGTGCCTGGGGGGACACCGGGGAGCTGTTTTTT,CAWGDTGELFF
TRBV4-2,TRBJ1-4,TRBD1,few,TGTGCCAGCAGCCAGGGACAGGGGTTGGAAGAACTGTTTTTT,CASSQGQGLEELFF
TRBV6-2/TRBV6-3,TRBJ2-1,-,-,TGTGCCAGCAGAGTTGATCGAGTCTCCTACAATGAGCAGTTCTTC,CASRVDRVSYNEQFF
TRBV5-4,TRBJ1-1,-,-,TGTGCCAGCACCACCAGCGGCACCACTGAAGCTTTCTTT,CASTTSGTTEAFF
TRBV20-1,TRBJ2-3,-,-,TGCAGTGCTAGAGAGCTAGCCACAGATACGCAGTATTTT,CSARELATDTQYF
TRBV12-3/TRBV12-4,TRBJ2-1,TRBD2,few,TGTGCCAGCAGAGGGACTAGCGGGTATCTAAGCTCCTACAATGAGCAGTTCTTC,CASRGTSGYLSSYNEQFF
TRBV3-1,TRBJ2-3,-,few,TGTGCCAGCAGCCAAGATCTCCAGCGGGATACGCAGTATTTT,CASSQDLQRDTQYF
TRBV7-9,TRBJ1-6,TRBD1,-,TGTGCCAGCACTGTTGGGACAGACAATTCACCCCTCCACTTT,CASTVGTDNSPLHF
TRBV7-9,TRBJ1-2,-,few,TGTGCCAGCAGCTCCGGTGGCCAGGGATTTACGGGCTACACCTTC,CASSSGGQGFTGYTF
TRBV18,TRBJ1-6,TRBD1,few,TGTGCCAGCTCACCGGCCGGGACAGGGAATTCACCCCTCCACTTT,CASSPAGTGNSPLHF
TRBV20-1,TRBJ2-7,TRBD2,-,TGCAGTGCTATCAAGGGACTAGCTTTCTACGGGCAGTACTTC,CSAIKGLAFYGQYF
TRBV7-2,TRBJ1-1,-,-,TGTGCCAGCAGCTACCAGCAGGGACCGGCTGACGCTTTCTTT,CASSYQQGPADAFF
TRBV7-2,TRBJ1-2,-,few,TGTGCCAGCAGGTTGGACCTGAGGGGTGGCTACACCTTC,CASRLDLRGGYTF
TRBV4-3,TRBJ1-2,-,-,TGCGCCAGCAGCCACCCGGACAGCTATGGCTACACCTTC,CASSHPDSYGYTF
TRBV12-3/TRBV12-4,TRBJ1-6,TRBD1,few,TGTGCCAGCAGTGGGACAGGGAGGAATTCACCCCTCCACTTT,CASSGTGRNSPLHF
TRBV5-1,TRBJ2-6,-,-,TGCGCCAGCAGCTTGGTGGCGGGATCGCCGGCTGGGGCCAACGTCCTGACTTTC,CASSLVAGSPAGANVLTF
TRBV2,TRBJ2-3,-,-,TGTGCCAGCTCGGTCCCCTTTAAGGGGGGCTTCACAGATACGCAGTATTTT,CASSVPFKGGFTDTQYF
TRBV29-1,TRBJ1-2,TRBD1,-,TGCAGCATTGAAGCGGGTTCGGGGACAGGGGGCGGAGGCGGCTACACCTTC,CSIEAGSGTGGGGGYTF
TRBV21-1,TRBJ1-1,-,-,TGTGCCAGCGTCCCGAAGGGAGGGACCACTGAAGCTTTCTTT,CASVPKGGTTEAFF
TRBV7-9,TRBJ2-6,-,-,TGTGCCAGCAGCTTTCTGGGGGGCGCCGGGGCCAACGTCCTGACTTTC,CASSFLGGAGANVLTF
TRBV5-6,TRBJ2-5,TRBD1,-,TGTGCCAGCAGCGACAGGGTCCAAGAGACCCAGTACTTC,CASSDRVQETQYF
TRBV18,TRBJ2-1,-,-,TGTGCCAGCTCAAGTTTGGTGGGCTCCTACAATGAGCAGTTCTTC,CASSSLVGSYNEQFF
TRBV7-2,TRBJ1-1,TRBD1,once,TGTGCCAGCAAACAGGGGATGAACACTGAAGCTTTCTTT,CASKQGMNTEAFF
TRBV18,TRBJ1-1,-,few,TGTGCCAGCTCACAAAGGAACACTGAAGCTTTCTTT,CASSQRNTEAFF
TRBV12-3/TRBV12-4,TRBJ2-2,TRBD2,-,TGTGCCAGCAGTTTAGGCGGGGGGGCTTACACCGGGGAGCTGTTTTTT,CASSLGGGAYTGELFF
TRBV5-1,TRBJ2-1,-,-,TGCGCCAGGGTAAAAGGACGGGACGGCAATGAGCAGTTCTTC,CARVKGRDGNEQFF
TRBV7-2,TRBJ1-2,-,once,TGTGCCAGCAGCCCCCGCGGGGGGAACTATGGCTACACCTTC,CASSPRGGNYGYTF
TRBV20-1,TRBJ2-1,TRBD1,-,TGCAGTGCTAATGACAGGGCCCTTTGGGATGAGCAGTTCTTC,CSANDRALWDEQFF
TRBV18,TRBJ1-4,-,few,TGTGCCAGCTCACCGTTATATACTGAAAAACTGTTTTTT,CASSPLYTEKLFF